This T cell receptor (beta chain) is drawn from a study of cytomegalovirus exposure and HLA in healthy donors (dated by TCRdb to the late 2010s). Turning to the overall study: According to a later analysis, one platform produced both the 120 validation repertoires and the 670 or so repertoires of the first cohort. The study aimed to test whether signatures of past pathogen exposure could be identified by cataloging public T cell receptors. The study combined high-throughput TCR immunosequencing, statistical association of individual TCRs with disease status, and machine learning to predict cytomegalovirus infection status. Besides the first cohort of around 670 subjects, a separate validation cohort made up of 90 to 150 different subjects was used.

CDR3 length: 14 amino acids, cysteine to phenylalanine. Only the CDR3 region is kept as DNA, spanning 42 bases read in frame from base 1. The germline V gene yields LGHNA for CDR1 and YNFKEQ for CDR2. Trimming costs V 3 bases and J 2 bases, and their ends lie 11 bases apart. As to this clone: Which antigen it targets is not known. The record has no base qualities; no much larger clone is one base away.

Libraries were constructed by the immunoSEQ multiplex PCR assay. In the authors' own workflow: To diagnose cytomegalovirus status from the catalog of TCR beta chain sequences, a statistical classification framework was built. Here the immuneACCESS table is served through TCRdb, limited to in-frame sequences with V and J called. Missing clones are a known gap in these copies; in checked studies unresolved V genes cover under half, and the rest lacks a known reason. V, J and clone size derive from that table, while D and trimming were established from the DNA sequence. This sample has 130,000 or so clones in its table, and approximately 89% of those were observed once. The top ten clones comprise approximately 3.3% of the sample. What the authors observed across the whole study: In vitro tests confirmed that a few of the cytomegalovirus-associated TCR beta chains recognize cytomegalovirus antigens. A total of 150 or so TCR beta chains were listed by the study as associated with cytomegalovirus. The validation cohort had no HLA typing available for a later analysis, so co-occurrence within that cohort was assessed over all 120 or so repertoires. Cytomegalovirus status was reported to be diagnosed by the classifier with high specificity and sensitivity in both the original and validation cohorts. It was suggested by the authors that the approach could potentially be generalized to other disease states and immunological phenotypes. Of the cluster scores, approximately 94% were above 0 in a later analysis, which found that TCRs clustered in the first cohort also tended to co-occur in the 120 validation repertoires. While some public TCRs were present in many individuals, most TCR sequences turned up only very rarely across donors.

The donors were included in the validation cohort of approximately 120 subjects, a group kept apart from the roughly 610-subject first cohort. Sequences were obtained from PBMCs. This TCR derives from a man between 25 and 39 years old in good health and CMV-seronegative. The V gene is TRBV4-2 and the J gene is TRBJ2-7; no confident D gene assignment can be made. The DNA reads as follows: TGTGCCAGCAGCCACGCGCGGCTACCCTACGAGCAGTACTTC. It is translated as CASSHARLPYEQYF.